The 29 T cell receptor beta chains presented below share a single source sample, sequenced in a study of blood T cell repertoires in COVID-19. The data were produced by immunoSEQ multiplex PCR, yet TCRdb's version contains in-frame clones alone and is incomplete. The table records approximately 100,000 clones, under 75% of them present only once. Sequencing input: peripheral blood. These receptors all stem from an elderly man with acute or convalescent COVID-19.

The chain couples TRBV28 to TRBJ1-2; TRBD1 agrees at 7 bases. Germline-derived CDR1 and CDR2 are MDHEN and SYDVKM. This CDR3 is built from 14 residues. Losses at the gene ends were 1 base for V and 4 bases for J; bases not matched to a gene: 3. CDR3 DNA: TGTGCCAGCAGTTTATACGACAGGGCCTATGGCTACACCTTC. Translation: CASSLYDRAYGYTF.

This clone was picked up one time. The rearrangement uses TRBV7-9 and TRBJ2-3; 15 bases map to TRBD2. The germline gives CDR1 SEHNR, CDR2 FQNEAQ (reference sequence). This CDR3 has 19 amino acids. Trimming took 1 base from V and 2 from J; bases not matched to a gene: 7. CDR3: CASSLGTSGRAYDTDTQYF. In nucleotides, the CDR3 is TGTGCCAGCAGCTTAGGGACTAGCGGGAGGGCCTATGACACAGATACGCAGTATTTT.

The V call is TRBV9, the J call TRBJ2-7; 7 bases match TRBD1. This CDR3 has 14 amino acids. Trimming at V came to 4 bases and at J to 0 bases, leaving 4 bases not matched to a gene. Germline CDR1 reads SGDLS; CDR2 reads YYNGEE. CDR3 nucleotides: TGTGCCAGCAGCACGGGACAGAGCTCCTACGAGCAGTACTTC. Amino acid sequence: CASSTGQSSYEQYF.

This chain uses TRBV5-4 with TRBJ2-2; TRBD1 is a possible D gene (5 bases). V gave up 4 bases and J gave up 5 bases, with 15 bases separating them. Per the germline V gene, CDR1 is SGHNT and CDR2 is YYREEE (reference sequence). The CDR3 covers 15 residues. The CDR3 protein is CASSPWLGATGELFF. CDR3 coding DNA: TGTGCCAGCAGCCCGTGGCTAGGGGCGACCGGGGAGCTGTTTTTT.

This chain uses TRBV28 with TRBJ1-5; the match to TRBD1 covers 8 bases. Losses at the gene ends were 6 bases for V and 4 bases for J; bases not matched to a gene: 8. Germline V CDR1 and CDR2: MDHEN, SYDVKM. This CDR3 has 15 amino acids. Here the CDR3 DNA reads TGTGCCAGCAGGAATCAGGGGGCGAGGAATCAGCCCCAGCATTTT. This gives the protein CASRNQGARNQPQHF.

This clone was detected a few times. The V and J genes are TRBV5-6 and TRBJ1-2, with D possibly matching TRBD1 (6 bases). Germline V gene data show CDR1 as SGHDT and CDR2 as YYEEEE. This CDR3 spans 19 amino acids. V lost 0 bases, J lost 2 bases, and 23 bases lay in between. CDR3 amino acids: CASSLEEGDPRTANYGYTF. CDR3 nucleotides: TGTGCCAGCAGCTTGGAAGAGGGGGACCCCCGGACTGCGAACTATGGCTACACCTTC.

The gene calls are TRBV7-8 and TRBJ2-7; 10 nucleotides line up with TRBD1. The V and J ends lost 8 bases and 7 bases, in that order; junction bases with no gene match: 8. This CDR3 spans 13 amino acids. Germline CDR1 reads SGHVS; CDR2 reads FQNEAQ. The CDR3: CASGRDRGREQYF. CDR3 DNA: TGTGCCAGCGGCCGGGACAGGGGTAGAGAGCAGTACTTC.

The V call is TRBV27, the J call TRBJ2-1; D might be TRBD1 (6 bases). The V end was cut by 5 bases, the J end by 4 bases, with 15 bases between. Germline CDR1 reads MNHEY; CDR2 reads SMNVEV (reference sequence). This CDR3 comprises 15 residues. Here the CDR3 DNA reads TGTGCCAGCAGTACACTCCCGGGACATTACAATGAGCAGTTCTTC. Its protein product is CASSTLPGHYNEQFF.

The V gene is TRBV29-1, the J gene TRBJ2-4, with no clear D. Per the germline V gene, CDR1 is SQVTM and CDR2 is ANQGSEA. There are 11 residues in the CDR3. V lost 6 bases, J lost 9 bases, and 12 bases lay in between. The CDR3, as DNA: TGCAGCGTGCAACTCGTTTCCATTCAGTACTTC. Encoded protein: CSVQLVSIQYF.

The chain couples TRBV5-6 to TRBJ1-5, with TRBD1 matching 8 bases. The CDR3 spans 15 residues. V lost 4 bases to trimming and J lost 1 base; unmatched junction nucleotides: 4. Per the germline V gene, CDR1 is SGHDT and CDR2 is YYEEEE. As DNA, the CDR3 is TGTGCCAGCAGCCGGGGACAGGCAAGCAATCAGCCCCAGCATTTT. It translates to CASSRGQASNQPQHF.

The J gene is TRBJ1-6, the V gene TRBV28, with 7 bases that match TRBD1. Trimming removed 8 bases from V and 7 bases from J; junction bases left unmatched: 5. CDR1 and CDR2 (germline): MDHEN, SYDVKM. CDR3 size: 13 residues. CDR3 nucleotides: TGTGCCAGCCGGGACAGTTCAAATTCACCCCTCCACTTT. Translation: CASRDSSNSPLHF.

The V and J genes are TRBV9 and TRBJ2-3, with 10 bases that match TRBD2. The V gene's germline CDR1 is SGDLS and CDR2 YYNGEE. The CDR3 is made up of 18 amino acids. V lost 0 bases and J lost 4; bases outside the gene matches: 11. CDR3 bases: TGTGCCAGCAGCGTAGAGGTTAGGCTAGCGGGAGTGGCAGATACGCAGTATTTT. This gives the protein CASSVEVRLAGVADTQYF.

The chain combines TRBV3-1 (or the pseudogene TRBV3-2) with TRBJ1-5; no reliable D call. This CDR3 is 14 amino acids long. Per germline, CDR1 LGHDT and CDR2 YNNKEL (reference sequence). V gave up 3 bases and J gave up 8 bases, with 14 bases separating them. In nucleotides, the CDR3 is TGTGCCAGCAGCCAGCAACCGGGAATCAAGCCCCAGCATTTT. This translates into CASSQQPGIKPQHF.

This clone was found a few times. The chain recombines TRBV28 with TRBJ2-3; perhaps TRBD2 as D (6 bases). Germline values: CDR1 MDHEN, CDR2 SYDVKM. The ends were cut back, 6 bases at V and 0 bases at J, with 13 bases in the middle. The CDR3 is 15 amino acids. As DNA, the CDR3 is TGTGCCAGCAGAATGGGGGGTATTAGCACAGATACGCAGTATTTT. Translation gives CASRMGGISTDTQYF.

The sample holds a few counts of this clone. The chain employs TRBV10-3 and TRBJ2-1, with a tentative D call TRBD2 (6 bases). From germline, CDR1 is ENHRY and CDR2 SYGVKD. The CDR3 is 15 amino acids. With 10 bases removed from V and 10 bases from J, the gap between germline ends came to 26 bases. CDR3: CATKGYPGLGMEQFF. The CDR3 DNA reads TGTGCCACCAAAGGGTATCCGGGACTCGGAATGGAGCAGTTCTTC.

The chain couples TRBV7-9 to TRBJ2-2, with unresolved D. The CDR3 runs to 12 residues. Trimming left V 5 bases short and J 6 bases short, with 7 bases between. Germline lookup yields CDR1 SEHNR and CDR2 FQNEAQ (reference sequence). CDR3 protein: CASSPFAGELFF. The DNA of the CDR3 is TGTGCCAGCAGCCCCTTCGCCGGGGAGCTGTTTTTT.

The CDR3 spells CASSYSGQGQGSPLHF. DNA for the CDR3: TGTGCCAGCAGTTACTCTGGACAGGGACAGGGCTCACCCCTCCACTTT. The gene calls are TRBV6-5 and TRBJ1-6; 9 bases align to TRBD1. CDR3 length: 16 residues. With 0 bases clipped from V and 10 bases from J, the junction kept 7 bases outside the gene matches. Germline V gene sequence: CDR1 MNHEY, CDR2 SVGAGI.

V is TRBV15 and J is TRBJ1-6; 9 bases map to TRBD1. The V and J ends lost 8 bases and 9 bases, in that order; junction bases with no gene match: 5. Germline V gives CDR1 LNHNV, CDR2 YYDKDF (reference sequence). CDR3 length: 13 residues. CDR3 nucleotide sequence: TGTGCCACCTCAGCGACAGGGGGTTCACCCCTCCACTTT. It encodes CATSATGGSPLHF. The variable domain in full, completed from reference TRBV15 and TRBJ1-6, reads DAMVIQNPRYQVTQFGKPVTLSCSQTLNHNVMYWYQQKSSQAPKLLFHYYDKDFNNEADTPDNFQSRRPNTSFCFLDIRSPGLGDTAMYLCATSATGGSPLHFGNGTRLTVT.

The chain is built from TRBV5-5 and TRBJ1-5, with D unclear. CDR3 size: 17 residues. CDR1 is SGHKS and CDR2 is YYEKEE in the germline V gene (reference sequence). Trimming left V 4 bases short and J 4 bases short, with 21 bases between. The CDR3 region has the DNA TGTGCCAGCAGCAACCACTACATTCCTACGGGAAATCAGCCCCAGCATTTT. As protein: CASSNHYIPTGNQPQHF. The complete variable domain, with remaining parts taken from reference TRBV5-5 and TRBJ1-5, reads DAGVTQSPTHLIKTRGQQVTLRCSPISGHKSVSWYQQVLGQGPQFIFQYYEKEERGRGNFPDRFSARQFPNYSSELNVNALLLGDSALYLCASSNHYIPTGNQPQHFGDGTRLSIL.

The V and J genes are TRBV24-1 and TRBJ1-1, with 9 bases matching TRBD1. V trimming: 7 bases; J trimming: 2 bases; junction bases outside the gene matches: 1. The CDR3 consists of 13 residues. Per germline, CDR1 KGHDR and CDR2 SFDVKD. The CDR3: CATRDRGNTEAFF. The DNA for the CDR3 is TGTGCCACCAGGGACAGGGGAAACACTGAAGCTTTCTTT.

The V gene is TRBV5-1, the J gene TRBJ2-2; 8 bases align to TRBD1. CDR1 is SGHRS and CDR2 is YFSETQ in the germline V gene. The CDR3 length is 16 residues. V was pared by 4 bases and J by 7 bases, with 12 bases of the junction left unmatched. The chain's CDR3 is CASSPSRTGWSGELFF. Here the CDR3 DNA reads TGCGCCAGCAGCCCTAGCAGGACAGGGTGGAGCGGGGAGCTGTTTTTT.

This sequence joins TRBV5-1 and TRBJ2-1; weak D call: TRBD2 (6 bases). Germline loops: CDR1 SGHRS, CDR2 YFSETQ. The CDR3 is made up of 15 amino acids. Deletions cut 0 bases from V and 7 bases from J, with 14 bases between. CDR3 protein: CASSLAPGEGNEQFF. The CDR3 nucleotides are TGCGCCAGCAGCTTGGCTCCGGGAGAAGGGAATGAGCAGTTCTTC.

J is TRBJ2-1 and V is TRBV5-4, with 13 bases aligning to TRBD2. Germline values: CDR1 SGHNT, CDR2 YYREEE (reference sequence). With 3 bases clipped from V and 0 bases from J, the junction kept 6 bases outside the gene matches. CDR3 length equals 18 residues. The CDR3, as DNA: TGTGCCAGCAGCTCGGGACTAGCGGGGTTTAGCTCCTACAATGAGCAGTTCTTC. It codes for CASSSGLAGFSSYNEQFF.

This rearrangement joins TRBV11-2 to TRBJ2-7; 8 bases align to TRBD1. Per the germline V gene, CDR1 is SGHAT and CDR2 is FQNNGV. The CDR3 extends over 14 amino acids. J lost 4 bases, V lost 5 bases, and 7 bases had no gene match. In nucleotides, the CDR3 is TGTGCCAGCAGCGTGACAGGGGACTTTTACGAGCAGTACTTC. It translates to CASSVTGDFYEQYF.

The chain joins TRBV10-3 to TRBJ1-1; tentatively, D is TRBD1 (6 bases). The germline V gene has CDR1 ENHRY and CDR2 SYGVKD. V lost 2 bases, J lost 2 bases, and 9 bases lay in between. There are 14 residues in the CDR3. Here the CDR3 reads CAISEAGVNTEAFF. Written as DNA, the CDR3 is TGTGCCATCAGTGAGGCAGGGGTAAACACTGAAGCTTTCTTT.

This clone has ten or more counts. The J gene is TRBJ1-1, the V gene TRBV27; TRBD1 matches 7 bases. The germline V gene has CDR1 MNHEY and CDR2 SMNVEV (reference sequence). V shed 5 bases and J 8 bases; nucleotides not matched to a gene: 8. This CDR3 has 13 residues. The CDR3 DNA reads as TGTGCCAGCAGTAAGGGACAGCGGCCCGAAGCTTTCTTT. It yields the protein CASSKGQRPEAFF.

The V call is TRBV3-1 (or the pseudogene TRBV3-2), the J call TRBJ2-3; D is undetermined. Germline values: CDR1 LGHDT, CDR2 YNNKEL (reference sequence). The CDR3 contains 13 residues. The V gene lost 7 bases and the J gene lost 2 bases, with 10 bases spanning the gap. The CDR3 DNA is TGTGCCAGCACCCGACTTAACACAGATACGCAGTATTTT. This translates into CASTRLNTDTQYF.

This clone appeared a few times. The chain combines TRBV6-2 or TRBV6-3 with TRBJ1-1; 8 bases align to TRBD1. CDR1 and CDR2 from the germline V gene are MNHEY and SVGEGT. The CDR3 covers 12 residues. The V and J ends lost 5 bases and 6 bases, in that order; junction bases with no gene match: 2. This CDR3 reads CASSGTGPEAFF. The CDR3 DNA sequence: TGTGCCAGCAGTGGGACAGGCCCTGAAGCTTTCTTT.

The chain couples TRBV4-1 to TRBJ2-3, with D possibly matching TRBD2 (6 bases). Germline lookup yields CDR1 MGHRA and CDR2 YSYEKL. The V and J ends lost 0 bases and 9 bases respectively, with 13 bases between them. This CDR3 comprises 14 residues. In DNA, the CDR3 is TGCGCCAGCAGCCAAGACACGGCCCGGGGGACGCAGTATTTT. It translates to CASSQDTARGTQYF.